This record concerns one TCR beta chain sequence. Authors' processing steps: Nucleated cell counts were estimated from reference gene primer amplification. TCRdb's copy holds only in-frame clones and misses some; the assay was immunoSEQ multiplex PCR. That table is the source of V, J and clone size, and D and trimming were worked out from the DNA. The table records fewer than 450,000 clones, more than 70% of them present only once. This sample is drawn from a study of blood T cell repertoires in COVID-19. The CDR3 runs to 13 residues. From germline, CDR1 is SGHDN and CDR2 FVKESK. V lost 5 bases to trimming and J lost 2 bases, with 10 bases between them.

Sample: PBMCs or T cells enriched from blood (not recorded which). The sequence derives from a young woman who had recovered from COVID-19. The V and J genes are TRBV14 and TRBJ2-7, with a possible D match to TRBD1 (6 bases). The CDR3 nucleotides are TGTGCCAGCAGCTATTCAGGGGCCTACGAGCAGTACTTC. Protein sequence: CASSYSGAYEQYF. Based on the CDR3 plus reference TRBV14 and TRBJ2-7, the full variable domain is EAGVTQFPSHSVIEKGQTVTLRCDPISGHDNLYWYRRVMGKEIKFLLHFVKESKQDESGMPNNRFLAERTGGTYSTLKVQPAELEDSGVYFCASSYSGAYEQYFGPGTRLTVT.